This TCR beta chain appears in the sequencing data of a study of beta chain features in type 1 diabetes. Across the study: Cell yields, gender and age were comparable in patients and healthy donors. Cells sorted and examined across all samples totaled approximately 100 million.

The CDR3 sequence is 12 residues long. CDR1 and CDR2 (germline): MNHEY, SVGAGI. Trimming removed 10 bases from V and 5 bases from J, with 12 bases in between. Overall study findings and caveats: Shorter TCRB CDR3s, moderately but significantly so, were found in Type 1 diabetes patients in all four CD4+ subsets. For patients, the naive, central memory and Treg TCRB repertoires appeared more alike than for healthy donors. No resolution was reached here on whether HLA type influences TCRB rearrangement.

The whole isolated RNA underwent reverse transcription, so sequencing captured expressed TCRB transcripts. Libraries were prepared by immunoSEQ multiplex PCR; TCRdb keeps only in-frame clonotypes and omits some of them. Of some 350,000 clones in the sample, approximately 12% were seen once. Note on this clone: What it binds is not known.

The chain is built from TRBV6-5 and TRBJ2-1; TRBD1 might be the D (5 bases). The TCR sequence derives from a woman between 18 and 29 years old with type 1 diabetes. Input material: naive CD4+ T cells from blood. The CDR3 here is CATHGHNNEQFF. DNA for the CDR3: TGTGCCACCCACGGACATAACAATGAGCAGTTCTTC.